This is a list of T cell receptor beta chains from one sample in a study of blood T cells in healthy people across ages. MiXCR was run by TCRdb on the 5' RACE reads, yielding one entry per CDR3 protein. The table shows roughly 650,000 distinct CDR3 sequences, with approximately 29% occurring only once. The sequencing sample was made of blood. These receptors were collected from a woman at least 80 years old in good health. Each CDR3 is given with its conserved first and last residue. D genes are given only for firm matches. Only part of the rows carry a size: once, few, many, or a class if the clone is expanded.

d_call clone_size cdr3_length j_call v_call cdr3_aa cdr3_nt
- once 10 TRBJ1-2 TRBV20-1 CSSQIYGYTF TGCAGTTCGCAAATCTATGGCTACACCTTC
- many 14 TRBJ2-3 TRBV4-3 CASSQEGYTDTQYF TGCGCCAGCAGCCAAGAAGGCTACACAGATACGCAGTATTTT
TRBD1 - 15 TRBJ2-1 TRBV4-2 CASSRLGQGANEQFF TGTGCCAGCAGCCGTCTCGGACAGGGGGCTAATGAGCAGTTCTTC
- many 13 TRBJ2-5 TRBV10-3 CAISEPGEETQYF TGTGCCATCAGTGAACCGGGAGAAGAGACCCAGTACTTC
TRBD2 - 18 TRBJ2-3 TRBV9 CASSVAKVAGGGTDTQYF TGTGCCAGCAGCGTAGCGAAAGTAGCGGGGGGAGGTACAGATACGCAGTATTTT
TRBD1 - 13 TRBJ1-1 TRBV28 CASTQGVNTEAFF TGTGCCAGCACCCAGGGGGTGAACACTGAAGCTTTCTTT
- many 15 TRBJ2-7 TRBV1 CTSSGRGTGVYEQYF TGCACCAGCAGCGGCCGGGGGACAGGCGTCTACGAGCAGTACTTC
- many 14 TRBJ2-7 TRBV10-3 CAISESGRTYEQYF TGTGCCATCAGTGAGTCTGGCAGGACCTACGAGCAGTACTTC
- many 13 TRBJ2-7 TRBV4-2 CASGTAGRGEQYF TGTGCCAGCGGGACAGCGGGCCGCGGGGAGCAGTACTTC
- - 12 TRBJ1-5 TRBV6-1 CAGSENLQPQHF TGTGCCGGCAGTGAAAATCTCCAGCCCCAGCATTTT
- - 15 TRBJ1-1 TRBV14 CASSQVTIRNTEAFF TGTGCCAGCAGCCAAGTGACAATCCGAAACACTGAAGCTTTCTTT
TRBD2 once 14 TRBJ2-7 TRBV20-1 CSASAVRGEDEQYF TGCAGTGCTAGTGCGGTCCGGGGGGAAGATGAGCAGTACTTC
- many 14 TRBJ2-1 TRBV20-1 CSARPGSSYNEQFF TGCAGTGCTAGGCCGGGGAGCTCCTACAATGAGCAGTTCTTC
- - 15 TRBJ2-4 TRBV5-6 CASSLETGGLNEQYF TGTGCCAGCAGCCTGGAAACGGGGGGCCTCAATGAGCAGTACTTC
- few 13 TRBJ1-1 TRBV6-1 CASREPGESEAFF TGTGCCAGCAGGGAGCCCGGGGAGTCTGAAGCTTTCTTT
TRBD2 - 16 TRBJ2-7 TRBV28 CASSLPTSGGSYEQYF TGTGCCAGCAGTTTACCGACTAGCGGGGGGTCCTACGAGCAGTACTTC
- many 14 TRBJ2-3 TRBV2 CASSGQRTTDTQYF TGTGCCAGCAGTGGACAGCGGACTACAGATACGCAGTATTTT